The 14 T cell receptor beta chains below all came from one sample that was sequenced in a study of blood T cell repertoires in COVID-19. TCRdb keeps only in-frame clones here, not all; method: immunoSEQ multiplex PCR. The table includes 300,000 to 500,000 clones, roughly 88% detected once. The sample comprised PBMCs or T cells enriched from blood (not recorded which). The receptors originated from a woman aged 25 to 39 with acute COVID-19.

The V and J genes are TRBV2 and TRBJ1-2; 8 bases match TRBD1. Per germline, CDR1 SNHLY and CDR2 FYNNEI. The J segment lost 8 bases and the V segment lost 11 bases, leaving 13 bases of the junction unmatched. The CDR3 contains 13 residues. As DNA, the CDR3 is TGTGCCTCCCTCCCCAGGGGGCTTCTCGGCTACACCTTC. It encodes CASLPRGLLGYTF.

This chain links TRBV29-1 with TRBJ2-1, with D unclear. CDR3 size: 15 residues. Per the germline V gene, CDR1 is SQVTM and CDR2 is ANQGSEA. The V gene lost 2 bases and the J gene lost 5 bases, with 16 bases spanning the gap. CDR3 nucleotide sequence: TGCAGCGTTGAATTGATTTCGTACAGAGACAATGAGCAGTTCTTC. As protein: CSVELISYRDNEQFF.

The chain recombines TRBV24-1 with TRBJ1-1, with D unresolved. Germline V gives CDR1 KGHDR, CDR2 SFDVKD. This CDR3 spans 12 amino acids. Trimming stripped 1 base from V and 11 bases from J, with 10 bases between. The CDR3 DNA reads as TGTGCCACCAGTGATTTTGGAGGAACGGCTTTCTTT. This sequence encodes CATSDFGGTAFF.

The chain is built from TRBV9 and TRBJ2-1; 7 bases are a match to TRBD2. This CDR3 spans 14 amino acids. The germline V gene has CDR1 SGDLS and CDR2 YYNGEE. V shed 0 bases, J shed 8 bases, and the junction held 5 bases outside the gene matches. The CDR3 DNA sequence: TGTGCCAGCAGCGTAGGGACTAGTATGGATGAGCAGTTCTTC. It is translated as CASSVGTSMDEQFF.

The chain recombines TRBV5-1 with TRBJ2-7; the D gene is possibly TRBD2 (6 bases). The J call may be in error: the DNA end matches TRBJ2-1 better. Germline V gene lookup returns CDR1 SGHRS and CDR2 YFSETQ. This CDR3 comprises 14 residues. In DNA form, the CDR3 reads TGCGCCAGCAGCTTGGCGGGGGAGTACAATGAGCAGTTCTTC. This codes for CASSLAGEYNEQFF.

DNA for the CDR3: TGTGCCAGCAGTTGGGCCGAACCAGATACGCAGTATTTT. Translating gives CASSWAEPDTQYF. The genes are TRBV27 and TRBJ2-3; D is unresolved. The V and J ends lost 4 bases and 4 bases respectively, with 9 bases between them. Germline CDR1 is MNHEY and CDR2 is SMNVEV (reference sequence). This CDR3 comprises 13 residues.

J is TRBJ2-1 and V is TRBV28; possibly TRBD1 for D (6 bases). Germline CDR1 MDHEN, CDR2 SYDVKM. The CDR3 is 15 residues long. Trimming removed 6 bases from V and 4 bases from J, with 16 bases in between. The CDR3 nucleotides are TGTGCCAGCAGGGATACAGGGAGCGGATACAATGAGCAGTTCTTC. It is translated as CASRDTGSGYNEQFF.

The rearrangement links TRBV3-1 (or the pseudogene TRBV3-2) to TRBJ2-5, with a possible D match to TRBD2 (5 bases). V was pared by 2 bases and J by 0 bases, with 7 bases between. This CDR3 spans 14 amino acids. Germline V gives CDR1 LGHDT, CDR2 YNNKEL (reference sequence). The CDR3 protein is CASSQKDYQETQYF. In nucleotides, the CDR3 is TGTGCCAGCAGCCAAAAGGACTACCAAGAGACCCAGTACTTC.

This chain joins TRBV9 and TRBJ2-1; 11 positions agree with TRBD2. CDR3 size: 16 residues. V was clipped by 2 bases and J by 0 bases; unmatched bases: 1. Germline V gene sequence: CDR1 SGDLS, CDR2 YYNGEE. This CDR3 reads CASSVSGGVSYNEQFF. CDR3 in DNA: TGTGCCAGCAGCGTTAGCGGGGGGGTCTCCTACAATGAGCAGTTCTTC. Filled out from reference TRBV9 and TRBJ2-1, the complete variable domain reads DSGVTQTPKHLITATGQRVTLRCSPRSGDLSVYWYQQSLDQGLQFLIQYYNGEERAKGNILERFSAQQFPDLHSELNLSSLELGDSALYFCASSVSGGVSYNEQFFGPGTRLTVL.

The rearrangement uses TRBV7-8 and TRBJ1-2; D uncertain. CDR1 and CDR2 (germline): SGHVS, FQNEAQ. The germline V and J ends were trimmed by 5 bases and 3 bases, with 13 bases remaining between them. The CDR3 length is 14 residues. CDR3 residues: CASSQEWAYYGYTF. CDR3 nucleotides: TGTGCCAGCAGCCAAGAGTGGGCGTACTATGGCTACACCTTC.

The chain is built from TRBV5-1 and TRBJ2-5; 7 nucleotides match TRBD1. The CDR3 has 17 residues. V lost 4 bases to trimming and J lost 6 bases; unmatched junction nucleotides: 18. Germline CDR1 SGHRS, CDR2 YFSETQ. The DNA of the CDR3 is TGCGCCAGCAGCGTATTGCCCGACAGGGAGTTAACAAAGACCCAGTACTTC. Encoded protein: CASSVLPDRELTKTQYF.

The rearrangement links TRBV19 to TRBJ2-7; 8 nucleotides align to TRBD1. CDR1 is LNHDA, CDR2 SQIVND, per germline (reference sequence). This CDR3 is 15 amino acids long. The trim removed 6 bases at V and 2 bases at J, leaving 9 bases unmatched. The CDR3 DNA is TGTGCCAGTAGAGAATGGACAGGGAAAACCTACGAGCAGTACTTC. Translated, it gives CASREWTGKTYEQYF.

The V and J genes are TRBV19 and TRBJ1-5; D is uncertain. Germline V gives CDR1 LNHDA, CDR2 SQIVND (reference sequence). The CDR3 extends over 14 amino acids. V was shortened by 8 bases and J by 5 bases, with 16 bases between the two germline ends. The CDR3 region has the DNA TGTGCCAGTTCTTCAATGGGGAGGGATCAGCCCCAGCATTTT. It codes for CASSSMGRDQPQHF.

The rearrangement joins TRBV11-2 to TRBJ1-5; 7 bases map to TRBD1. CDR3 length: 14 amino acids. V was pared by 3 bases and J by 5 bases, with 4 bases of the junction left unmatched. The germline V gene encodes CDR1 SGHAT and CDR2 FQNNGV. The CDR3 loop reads CASSLTGFDQPQHF. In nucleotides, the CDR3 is TGTGCCAGCAGCTTGACAGGGTTTGATCAGCCCCAGCATTTT.